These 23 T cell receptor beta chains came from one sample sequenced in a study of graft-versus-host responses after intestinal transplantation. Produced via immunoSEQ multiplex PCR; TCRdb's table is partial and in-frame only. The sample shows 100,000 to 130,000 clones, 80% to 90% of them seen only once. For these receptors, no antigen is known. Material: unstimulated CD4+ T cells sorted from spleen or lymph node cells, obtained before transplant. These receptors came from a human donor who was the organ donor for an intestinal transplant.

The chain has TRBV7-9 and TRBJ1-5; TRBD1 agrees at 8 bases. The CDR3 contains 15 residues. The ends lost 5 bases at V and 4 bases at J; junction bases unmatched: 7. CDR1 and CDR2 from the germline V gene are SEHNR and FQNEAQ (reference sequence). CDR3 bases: TGTGCCAGCAGCGCTGGACAGGGAGATAATCAGCCCCAGCATTTT. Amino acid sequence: CASSAGQGDNQPQHF.

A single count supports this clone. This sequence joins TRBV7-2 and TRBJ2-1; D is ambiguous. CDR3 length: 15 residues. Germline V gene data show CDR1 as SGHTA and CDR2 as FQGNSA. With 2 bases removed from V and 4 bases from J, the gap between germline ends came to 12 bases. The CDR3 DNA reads TGTGCCAGCAGCTTAAGCCGGGCCGCGTACAATGAGCAGTTCTTC. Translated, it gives CASSLSRAAYNEQFF.

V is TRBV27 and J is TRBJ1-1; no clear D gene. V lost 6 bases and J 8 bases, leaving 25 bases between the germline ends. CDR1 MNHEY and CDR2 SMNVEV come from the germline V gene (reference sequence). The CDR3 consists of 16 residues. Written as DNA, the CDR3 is TGTGCCAGCAGCTCAACTTCACCCCCTCGGCCAGACGAAGCTTTCTTT. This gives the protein CASSSTSPPRPDEAFF.

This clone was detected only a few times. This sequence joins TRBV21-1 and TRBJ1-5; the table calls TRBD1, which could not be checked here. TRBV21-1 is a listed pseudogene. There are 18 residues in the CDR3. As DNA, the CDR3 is TGTGCCAGCAGTAATCGGGACAGGAAAAAGTCCTTCAATCAGCCCCAGCATTTT. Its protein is CASSNRDRKKSFNQPQHF.

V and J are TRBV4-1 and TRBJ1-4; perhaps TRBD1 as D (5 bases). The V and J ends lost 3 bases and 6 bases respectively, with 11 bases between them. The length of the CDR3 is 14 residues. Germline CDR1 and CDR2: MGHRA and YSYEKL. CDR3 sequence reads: CASSQGGQDEKLFF. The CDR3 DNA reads TGCGCCAGCAGCCAGGGGGGTCAGGATGAAAAACTGTTTTTT.

DNA of the CDR3: TGTGCCAGCAGCTTAGCGGGGCTAGCGGGCCTTACCTACAATGAGCAGTTCTTC. It is translated as CASSLAGLAGLTYNEQFF. J is TRBJ2-1 and V is TRBV7-2, with 8 bases that match TRBD2. V shed 0 bases and J 2 bases; nucleotides not matched to a gene: 9. Germline CDR1 and CDR2: SGHTA and FQGNSA. The CDR3 consists of 18 residues.

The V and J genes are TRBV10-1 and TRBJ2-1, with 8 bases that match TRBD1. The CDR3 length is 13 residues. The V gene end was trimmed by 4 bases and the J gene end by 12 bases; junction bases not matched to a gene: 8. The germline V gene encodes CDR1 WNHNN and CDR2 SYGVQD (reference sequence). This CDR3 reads CASSVTRGRMQFF. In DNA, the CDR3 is TGCGCCAGCAGTGTAACCAGGGGGCGAATGCAGTTCTTC.

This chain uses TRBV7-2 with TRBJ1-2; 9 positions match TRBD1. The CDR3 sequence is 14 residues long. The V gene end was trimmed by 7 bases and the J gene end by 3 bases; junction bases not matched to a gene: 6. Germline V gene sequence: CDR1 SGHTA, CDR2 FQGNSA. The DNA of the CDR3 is TGTGCCAGCACTCTGGGACAGGGCGACTATGGCTACACCTTC. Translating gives CASTLGQGDYGYTF.

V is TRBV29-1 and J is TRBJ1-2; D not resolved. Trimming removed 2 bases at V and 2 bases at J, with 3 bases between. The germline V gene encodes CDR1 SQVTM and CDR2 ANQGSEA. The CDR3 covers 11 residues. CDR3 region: CSVEQNYGYTF. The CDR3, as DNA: TGCAGCGTTGAACAGAACTATGGCTACACCTTC.

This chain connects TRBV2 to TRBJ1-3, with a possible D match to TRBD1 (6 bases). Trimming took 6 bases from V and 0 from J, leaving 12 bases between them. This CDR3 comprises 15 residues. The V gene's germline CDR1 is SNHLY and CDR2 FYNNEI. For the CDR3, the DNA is TGTGCCAGCAGAGGGGGACACGGCTCTGGAAACACCATATATTTT. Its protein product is CASRGGHGSGNTIYF.

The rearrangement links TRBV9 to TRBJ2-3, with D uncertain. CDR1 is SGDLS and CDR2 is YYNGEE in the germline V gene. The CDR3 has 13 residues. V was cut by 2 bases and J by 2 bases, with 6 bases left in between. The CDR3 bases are TGTGCCAGCAGCGTCATGGCCACAGATACGCAGTATTTT. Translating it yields CASSVMATDTQYF.

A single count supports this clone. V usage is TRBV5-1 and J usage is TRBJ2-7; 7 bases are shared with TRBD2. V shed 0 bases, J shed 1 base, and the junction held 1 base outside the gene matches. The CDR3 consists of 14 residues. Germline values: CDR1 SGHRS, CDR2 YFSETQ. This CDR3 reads CASSLGGGSYEQYF. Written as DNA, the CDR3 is TGCGCCAGCAGCTTGGGCGGGGGATCCTACGAGCAGTACTTC.

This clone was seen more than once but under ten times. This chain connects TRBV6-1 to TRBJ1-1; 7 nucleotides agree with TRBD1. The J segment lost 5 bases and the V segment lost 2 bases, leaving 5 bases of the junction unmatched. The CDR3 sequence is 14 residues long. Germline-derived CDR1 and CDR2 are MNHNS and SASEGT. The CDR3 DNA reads TGTGCCAGCAGTGAACGAGGCAGGGGGACTGAAGCTTTCTTT. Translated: CASSERGRGTEAFF.

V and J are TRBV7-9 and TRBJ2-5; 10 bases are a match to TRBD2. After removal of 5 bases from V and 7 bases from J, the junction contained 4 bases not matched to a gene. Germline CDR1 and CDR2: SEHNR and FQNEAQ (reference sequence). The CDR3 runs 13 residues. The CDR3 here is CASSTVAGGTQYF. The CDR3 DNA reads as TGTGCCAGCAGCACAGTAGCGGGGGGGACCCAGTACTTC.

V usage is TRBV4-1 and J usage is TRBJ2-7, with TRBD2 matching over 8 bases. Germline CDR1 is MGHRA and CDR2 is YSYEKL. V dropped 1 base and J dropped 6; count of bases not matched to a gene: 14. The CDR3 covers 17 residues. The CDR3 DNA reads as TGCGCCAGCAGCCAAGGTAACAGCGGGGGCCTCCTGGCCGAGCAGTACTTC. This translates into CASSQGNSGGLLAEQYF.

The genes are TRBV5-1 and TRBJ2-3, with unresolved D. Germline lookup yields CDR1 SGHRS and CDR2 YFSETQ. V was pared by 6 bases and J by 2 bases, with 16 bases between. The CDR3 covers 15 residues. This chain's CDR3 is CASTRVSVLTDTQYF. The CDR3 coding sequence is TGCGCCAGCACGAGAGTGAGCGTACTCACAGATACGCAGTATTTT.

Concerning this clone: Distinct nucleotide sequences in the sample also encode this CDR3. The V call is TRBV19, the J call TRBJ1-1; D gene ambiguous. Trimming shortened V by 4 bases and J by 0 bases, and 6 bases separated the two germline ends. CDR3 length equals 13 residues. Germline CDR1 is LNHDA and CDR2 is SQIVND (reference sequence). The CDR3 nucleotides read TGTGCCAGTAGTAGAAACCTGAACACTGAAGCTTTCTTT. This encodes CASSRNLNTEAFF. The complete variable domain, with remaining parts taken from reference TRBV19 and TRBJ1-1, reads DGGITQSPKYLFRKEGQNVTLSCEQNLNHDAMYWYRQDPGQGLRLIYYSQIVNDFQKGDIAEGYSVSREKKESFPLTVTSAQKNPTAFYLCASSRNLNTEAFFGQGTRLTVV.

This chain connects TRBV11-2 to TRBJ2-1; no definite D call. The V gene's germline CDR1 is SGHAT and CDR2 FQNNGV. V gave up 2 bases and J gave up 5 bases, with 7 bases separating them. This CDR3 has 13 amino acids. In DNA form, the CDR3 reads TGTGCCAGCAGCTTATACGCCAACAATGAGCAGTTCTTC. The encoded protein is CASSLYANNEQFF. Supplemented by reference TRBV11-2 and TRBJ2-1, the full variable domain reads EAGVAQSPRYKIIEKRQSVAFWCNPISGHATLYWYQQILGQGPKLLIQFQNNGVVDDSQLPKDRFSAERLKGVDSTLKIQPAKLEDSAVYLCASSLYANNEQFFGPGTRLTVL.

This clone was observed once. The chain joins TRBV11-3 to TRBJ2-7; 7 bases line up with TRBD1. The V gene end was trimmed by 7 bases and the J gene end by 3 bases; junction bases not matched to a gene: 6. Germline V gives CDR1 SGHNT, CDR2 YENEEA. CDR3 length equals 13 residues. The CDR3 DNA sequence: TGTGCCAGCACCGCGACAGGGAACTACGAGCAGTACTTC. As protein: CASTATGNYEQYF.

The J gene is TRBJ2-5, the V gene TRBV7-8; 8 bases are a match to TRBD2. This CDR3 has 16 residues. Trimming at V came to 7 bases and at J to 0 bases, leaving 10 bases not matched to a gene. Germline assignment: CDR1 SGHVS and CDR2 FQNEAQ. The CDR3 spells CASKFGASGYQETQYF. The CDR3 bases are TGTGCCAGCAAATTTGGAGCTAGCGGGTACCAAGAGACCCAGTACTTC.

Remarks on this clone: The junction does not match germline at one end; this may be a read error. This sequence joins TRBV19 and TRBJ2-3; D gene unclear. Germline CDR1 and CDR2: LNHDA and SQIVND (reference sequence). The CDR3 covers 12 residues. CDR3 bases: TGTGCCAGTAGTATTTTCCCAGATACGCAATATTTT. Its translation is CASSIFPDTQYF.

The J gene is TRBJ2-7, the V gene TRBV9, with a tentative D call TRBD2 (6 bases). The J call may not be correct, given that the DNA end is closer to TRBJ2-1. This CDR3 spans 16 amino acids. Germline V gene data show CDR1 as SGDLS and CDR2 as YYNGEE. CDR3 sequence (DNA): TGTGCCAGCAGCACAACCGCGGGGACCTACAACAATGAGCAGTTCTTC. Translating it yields CASSTTAGTYNNEQFF.

DNA for the CDR3: TGTGCCATCATGGCAGTTATTAACACTGAAGCTTTCTTT. It encodes CAIMAVINTEAFF. This chain links TRBV10-3 with TRBJ1-1, with D uncertain. Germline-derived CDR1 and CDR2 are ENHRY and SYGVKD. The CDR3 is 13 residues long. The ends were cut back, 7 bases at V and 2 bases at J, with 11 bases in the middle.